The 2 T cell receptor beta chains presented below share a single source sample, sequenced in a study of T cell responses to AZD1222 COVID-19 vaccine. Method: immunoSEQ multiplex PCR; TCRdb's copy keeps in-frame clones and lacks some. In the table there are roughly 250,000 clones, 90% to 95% of which are singletons. Sequences were derived from peripheral blood, sampled on day 0 of AZD1222 vaccination. The receptors come from an adult in good health.

CDR3 in DNA: TGTGCCAGCAGCCCCGGGACAGGGTTTACAGATACGCAGTATTTT. Its protein is CASSPGTGFTDTQYF. The chain uses TRBV3-1 (or the pseudogene TRBV3-2) and TRBJ2-3; 9 nucleotides align to TRBD1. Germline loops: CDR1 LGHDT, CDR2 YNNKEL (reference sequence). This CDR3 is 15 amino acids long. The J segment lost 3 bases and the V segment lost 4 bases, leaving 5 bases of the junction unmatched.

The genes are TRBV28 and TRBJ1-4; possibly TRBD1 for D (6 bases). Trimming stripped 5 bases from V and 4 bases from J, with 11 bases between. This CDR3 is built from 14 residues. Germline CDR1 MDHEN, CDR2 SYDVKM. Here the CDR3 DNA reads TGTGCCAGCAGTACAGGGACGAGTAATGAAAAACTGTTTTTT. Translated: CASSTGTSNEKLFF.